Shown below are 18 T cell receptor beta chains from a single sample sequenced in a study of cytomegalovirus exposure and HLA in healthy donors. Researchers ran the PCR with 60 Vbeta and 13 Jbeta primers. Generated by immunoSEQ multiplex PCR, the TCRdb table keeps only in-frame clones and is missing some. Of over 110,000 clones in the sample, roughly 77% are singletons; the top ten hold about 3.1%. Sequencing was done on a sample of PBMCs. The receptors come from a female donor in good health and CMV-seronegative.

V gene TRBV30 combines with J gene TRBJ2-5, with D maybe TRBD2 (6 bases). Trimming shortened V by 3 bases and J by 4 bases, and 9 bases separated the two germline ends. CDR3 length: 12 amino acids. Germline V gives CDR1 GTSNPN, CDR2 SVGIG (reference sequence). CDR3 coding DNA: TGTGCCTGGAGCCCAGCGGGAGAGACCCAGTACTTC. Its translation is CAWSPAGETQYF. Based on the CDR3 plus reference TRBV30 and TRBJ2-5, the full variable domain is SQTIHQWPATLVQPVGSPLSLECTVEGTSNPNLYWYRQAAGRGLQLLFYSVGIGQISSEVPQNLSASRPQDRQFILSSKKLLLSDSGFYLCAWSPAGETQYFGPGTRLLVL.

This chain links TRBV9 with TRBJ2-3; 15 bases match TRBD2. The CDR3 covers 19 residues. Germline V gene data show CDR1 as SGDLS and CDR2 as YYNGEE. The V and J ends lost 2 bases and 2 bases, in that order; junction bases with no gene match: 9. The CDR3 is CASSVGPGLAGGPTDTQYF. The CDR3 coding sequence is TGTGCCAGCAGCGTCGGCCCGGGACTAGCGGGGGGCCCCACAGATACGCAGTATTTT.

The gene calls are TRBV27 and TRBJ1-5; a possible D gene is TRBD1 (6 bases). In germline, CDR1 is MNHEY, CDR2 SMNVEV (reference sequence). This CDR3 region has 14 residues. Trimming took 6 bases from V and 0 from J, leaving 9 bases between them. This chain's CDR3 is CASRTGISNQPQHF. Here the CDR3 DNA reads TGTGCCAGCAGAACAGGGATTAGCAATCAGCCCCAGCATTTT.

The rearrangement joins TRBV19 to TRBJ1-1; possibly TRBD1 for D (5 bases). The CDR3 spans 12 residues. Germline V gene lookup returns CDR1 LNHDA and CDR2 SQIVND (reference sequence). The V end was cut by 1 base, the J end by 6 bases, with 6 bases between. CDR3 region: CASSIGGAEAFF. CDR3 sequence (DNA): TGTGCCAGTAGTATAGGGGGCGCTGAAGCTTTCTTT. The full variable domain, rest sourced from reference TRBV19 and TRBJ1-1, is DGGITQSPKYLFRKEGQNVTLSCEQNLNHDAMYWYRQDPGQGLRLIYYSQIVNDFQKGDIAEGYSVSREKKESFPLTVTSAQKNPTAFYLCASSIGGAEAFFGQGTRLTVV.

The J gene is TRBJ1-6, the V gene TRBV6-1; D gene ambiguous. Per the germline V gene, CDR1 is MNHNS and CDR2 is SASEGT. V lost 6 bases to trimming and J lost 0 bases, with 6 bases between them. The CDR3 loop spans 14 amino acids. CDR3 residues: CASSPSSYNSPLHF. The CDR3 DNA follows: TGTGCCAGCAGCCCGAGCTCCTATAATTCACCCCTCCACTTT.

The chain employs TRBV18 and TRBJ2-3; the match to TRBD1 covers 9 bases. V lost 8 bases, J lost 3 bases, and 12 bases stayed unmatched. Germline values: CDR1 KGHSH, CDR2 LQKENI. CDR3 size: 16 residues. The CDR3 protein is CASKGTRDRVTDTQYF. The CDR3 DNA follows: TGTGCCAGCAAGGGGACCCGGGACAGGGTAACAGATACGCAGTATTTT.

The chain couples TRBV12-5 to TRBJ2-3; 9 bases map to TRBD1. The CDR3 runs 15 residues. Germline assignment: CDR1 LGHNT and CDR2 FRNRAP. With 4 bases clipped from V and 0 bases from J, the junction kept 2 bases outside the gene matches. The CDR3 loop is CASGSGTGSTDTQYF. DNA for the CDR3: TGTGCTAGTGGTTCAGGGACAGGGAGCACAGATACGCAGTATTTT.

This chain joins TRBV5-8 and TRBJ1-2, with D tentatively TRBD1 (6 bases). V was cut by 4 bases and J by 0 bases, with 16 bases left in between. This CDR3 has 16 amino acids. Germline V gives CDR1 SGHTS, CDR2 YDEGEE. CDR3 coding DNA: TGTGCCAGCAGCCGCTGGGGGGGCAACCCTAACTATGGCTACACCTTC. It yields the protein CASSRWGGNPNYGYTF.

The chain recombines TRBV19 with TRBJ2-2, with 9 nucleotides matching TRBD1. The CDR3 runs to 15 residues. Germline V gene lookup returns CDR1 LNHDA and CDR2 SQIVND (reference sequence). V gave up 5 bases and J gave up 6 bases; unmatched junction bases: 7. The CDR3 DNA follows: TGTGCCAGTAGTTTACGGACAGGGGTAGCCGGGGAGCTGTTTTTT. Encoded protein: CASSLRTGVAGELFF.

This sequence joins TRBV5-4 and TRBJ2-3; 13 bases fit TRBD2. Germline V CDR1 and CDR2: SGHNT, YYREEE (reference sequence). V dropped 4 bases and J dropped 3; count of bases not matched to a gene: 5. The CDR3 covers 16 residues. The CDR3 DNA follows: TGTGCCAGCAGCCCCGGACTAGCGGGGGCAACAGATACGCAGTATTTT. This encodes CASSPGLAGATDTQYF.

The chain uses TRBV5-6 and TRBJ1-1, with D tentatively TRBD1 (5 bases). The V gene's germline CDR1 is SGHDT and CDR2 YYEEEE. V lost 0 bases to trimming and J lost 2 bases, with 11 bases between them. CDR3 length: 15 residues. The DNA for the CDR3 is TGTGCCAGCAGCTTGGCGCGGCAGGGAAACACTGAAGCTTTCTTT. Translated: CASSLARQGNTEAFF.

The rearrangement joins TRBV12-5 to TRBJ1-2, with D tentatively TRBD1 (5 bases). Trimming shortened V by 5 bases and J by 4 bases, and 17 bases separated the two germline ends. Germline-derived CDR1 and CDR2 are LGHNT and FRNRAP. CDR3 size: 15 residues. The CDR3, as DNA: TGTGCTAGTGGTGCCGAGTCTCCAGGGTTCTATGGCTACACCTTC. It specifies CASGAESPGFYGYTF.

The rearrangement joins TRBV7-9 to TRBJ2-7, with 7 bases identical to TRBD1. The length of the CDR3 is 16 residues. Germline V CDR1 and CDR2: SEHNR, FQNEAQ (reference sequence). The trim removed 1 base at V and 0 bases at J, leaving 6 bases unmatched. The CDR3 protein is CASSLVPGTVSYEQYF. CDR3 nucleotides: TGTGCCAGCAGCTTAGTCCCGGGGACAGTCTCCTACGAGCAGTACTTC.

The V call is TRBV19, the J call TRBJ2-7; the D gene is possibly TRBD1 (5 bases). The V and J ends lost 1 base and 3 bases respectively, with 10 bases between them. This CDR3 contains 14 residues. CDR1 LNHDA and CDR2 SQIVND come from the germline V gene (reference sequence). The CDR3 DNA reads as TGTGCCAGTAGTATAGCCGACAGCAGCTACGAGCAGTACTTC. Residues: CASSIADSSYEQYF.

The chain recombines TRBV6-5 with TRBJ1-5; 9 bases fit TRBD1. The CDR3 consists of 14 residues. Germline-derived CDR1 and CDR2 are MNHEY and SVGAGI. The V and J ends lost 6 bases and 7 bases, in that order; junction bases with no gene match: 7. The CDR3 reads CASRPTGGRQPQHF. CDR3 bases: TGTGCCAGCAGACCGACAGGGGGTCGGCAGCCCCAGCATTTT.

This chain joins TRBV19 and TRBJ2-2, with a tentative D call TRBD1 (6 bases). V lost 3 bases, J lost 0 bases, and 11 bases lay in between. The CDR3 sequence is 16 residues long. CDR1 LNHDA and CDR2 SQIVND come from the germline V gene (reference sequence). The CDR3 region is CASSIPGTTNTGELFF. CDR3 nucleotides: TGTGCCAGTAGTATCCCCGGGACAACGAACACCGGGGAGCTGTTTTTT.

J is TRBJ1-5 and V is TRBV27, with D possibly being TRBD1 (5 bases). The CDR3 is 15 amino acids. Germline V gene data show CDR1 as MNHEY and CDR2 as SMNVEV (reference sequence). Deletions cut 0 bases from V and 3 bases from J, with 9 bases between. CDR3 bases: TGTGCCAGCAGTTTATCGGGGCAGCTCAATCAGCCCCAGCATTTT. As protein: CASSLSGQLNQPQHF.

V usage is TRBV29-1 and J usage is TRBJ1-2; 7 positions match TRBD1. This CDR3 has 12 amino acids. J gave up 3 bases and V 4 bases, and 2 bases lay outside the gene matches. Germline V gene sequence: CDR1 SQVTM, CDR2 ANQGSEA. In nucleotides, the CDR3 is TGCAGCGTTGGGCAGGGGGACTATGGCTACACCTTC. Its protein product is CSVGQGDYGYTF.